This passage covers 18 T cell receptor beta chains from one sample sequenced in a study of T cells in Graves' hyperthyroidism and ophthalmopathy. Amplification yielded TCR beta CDR3 regions, with RNA transcripts as the source. First-round RT-PCR targeting the TCR CDR3 was performed with the HTBI primer set. In TCRdb, the multiplex PCR reads were re-called with MiXCR into one record per CDR3 protein. Of approximately 430,000 distinct CDR3 sequences listed, 15% to 17% are singletons. The specimen was blood. All receptors come from a woman younger than 30 with Graves' hyperthyroidism.

This clonotype has only a few counts. The gene calls are TRBV18 and TRBJ1-3; D is uncertain. This CDR3 region has 15 residues. Germline V CDR1 and CDR2: KGHSH, LQKENI. Trimming took off 2 bases at V and 4 bases at J, with 12 bases between the two ends. CDR3 DNA: TGTGCCAGCTCACCAAGTCGGGAAGGCGGAAACACCATATATTTT. This codes for CASSPSREGGNTIYF. Combining the CDR3 with reference TRBV18 and TRBJ1-3 gives the whole variable domain NAGVMQNPRHLVRRRGQEARLRCSPMKGHSHVYWYRQLPEEGLKFMVYLQKENIIDESGMPKERFSAEFPKEGPSILRIQQVVRGDSAAYFCASSPSREGGNTIYFGEGSWLTVV.

This clonotype was observed a few times. The chain joins TRBV3-1 to TRBJ1-2; D not resolved. The CDR3 contains 15 residues. In germline, CDR1 is LGHDT, CDR2 YNNKEL (reference sequence). V lost 4 bases, J lost 4 bases, and 16 bases lay in between. In DNA, the CDR3 is TGTGCCAGCAGCCCCAGATATCCCCGGGGCTATGGCTACACCTTC. Its translation: CASSPRYPRGYGYTF.

The V gene is TRBV11-2, the J gene TRBJ2-7; D is unclear. This CDR3 is 17 amino acids long. CDR1 and CDR2 (germline): SGHAT, FQNNGV. With 1 base removed from V and 5 bases from J, the gap between germline ends came to 21 bases. DNA of the CDR3: TGTGCCAGCAGCTTAGGGAATACAGCGCCCCTTCGGGACGAGCAGTACTTC. This codes for CASSLGNTAPLRDEQYF.

This chain joins TRBV20-1 and TRBJ2-1; D is undetermined. The V and J ends lost 4 bases and 4 bases respectively, with 8 bases between them. The CDR3 covers 12 residues. The germline gives CDR1 DFQATT, CDR2 SNEGSKA (reference sequence). CDR3 in DNA: TGCAGTGCTACTTATCTGTACAATGAGCAGTTCTTC. It encodes CSATYLYNEQFF.

At least ten counts were recorded for this clonotype. The chain recombines TRBV4-1 with TRBJ2-1; D is ambiguous. Deletions cut 4 bases from V and 8 bases from J, with 9 bases between. The CDR3 loop spans 12 amino acids. Germline V gene sequence: CDR1 MGHRA, CDR2 YSYEKL. The CDR3 reads CASSPHLDEQFF. In DNA, the CDR3 is TGCGCCAGCAGCCCCCACTTAGATGAGCAGTTCTTC.

This clonotype was seen a handful of times. The chain carries TRBV9 and TRBJ1-4; D unclear. Germline CDR1 SGDLS, CDR2 YYNGEE. V dropped 5 bases and J dropped 3 bases, with 14 bases sitting between them. The length of the CDR3 is 15 residues. The CDR3 region is CASSSTPAANEKLFF. The CDR3 region has the DNA TGTGCCAGCAGTTCTACACCGGCAGCTAATGAAAAACTGTTTTTT. Variable domain in full (rest from reference TRBV9 and TRBJ1-4): DSGVTQTPKHLITATGQRVTLRCSPRSGDLSVYWYQQSLDQGLQFLIQYYNGEERAKGNILERFSAQQFPDLHSELNLSSLELGDSALYFCASSSTPAANEKLFFGSGTQLSVL.

This clonotype was detected ten times or more. CDR3 bases: TGTGCCAGCAGTTTGCTTGATCTCCAGGGGCAGGGCTATGGCTACACCTTC. It encodes CASSLLDLQGQGYGYTF. This sequence joins TRBV6-1 and TRBJ1-2; D perhaps matches TRBD1 (6 bases). Germline values: CDR1 MNHNS, CDR2 SASEGT. This CDR3 region has 17 residues. V lost 5 bases and J lost 4, with 23 bases in between.

This clonotype was counted a few times. This chain links TRBV5-1 with TRBJ2-1; 7 bases line up with TRBD1. The germline CDR1 and CDR2 sequences are SGHRS and YFSETQ. With 4 bases clipped from V and 5 bases from J, the junction kept 12 bases outside the gene matches. The length of the CDR3 is 16 residues. CDR3 protein: CASSTPNRGDHNEQFF. In DNA, the CDR3 is TGCGCCAGCAGCACACCAAACAGGGGAGACCACAATGAGCAGTTCTTC. Based on the CDR3 plus reference TRBV5-1 and TRBJ2-1, the full variable domain is KAGVTQTPRYLIKTRGQQVTLSCSPISGHRSVSWYQQTPGQGLQFLFEYFSETQRNKGNFPGRFSGRQFSNSRSEMNVSTLELGDSALYLCASSTPNRGDHNEQFFGPGTRLTVL.

This clonotype was seen a few times. The chain employs TRBV5-1 and TRBJ2-7; 7 bases agree with TRBD1. The V and J ends lost 4 bases and 2 bases, in that order; junction bases with no gene match: 12. CDR1 is SGHRS, CDR2 YFSETQ, per germline. This CDR3 is 16 amino acids long. DNA of the CDR3: TGCGCCAGCAGCGGATTGGGACAGAGGAATACCTACGAGCAGTACTTC. As protein: CASSGLGQRNTYEQYF.

This clonotype has ten or more counts. This sequence joins TRBV5-1 and TRBJ2-7; tentatively, D is TRBD1 (5 bases). The CDR3 is 14 residues long. V shed 5 bases and J shed 2 bases, with 14 bases lying between them. Germline V CDR1 and CDR2: SGHRS, YFSETQ. CDR3 region: CASSDPARAYEQYF. The DNA for the CDR3 is TGCGCCAGCAGTGACCCGGCCAGGGCCTACGAGCAGTACTTC. The full variable domain, in which reference TRBV5-1 and TRBJ2-7 provide the parts outside the CDR3, is KAGVTQTPRYLIKTRGQQVTLSCSPISGHRSVSWYQQTPGQGLQFLFEYFSETQRNKGNFPGRFSGRQFSNSRSEMNVSTLELGDSALYLCASSDPARAYEQYFGPGTRLTVT.

This clonotype was seen at least ten times. The chain couples TRBV11-2 to TRBJ2-7, with D perhaps given as TRBD1 or TRBD2 (6 bases each). This CDR3 contains 15 residues. Trimming pared 1 base from V and 3 bases from J, leaving 13 bases between. From germline, CDR1 is SGHAT and CDR2 FQNNGV. The DNA for the CDR3 is TGTGCCAGCAGCTTAGGGGTAGGGGGAGGCTACGAGCAGTACTTC. Residues: CASSLGVGGGYEQYF.

This clonotype was observed a handful of times. The chain recombines TRBV4-3 with TRBJ1-5; D is perhaps TRBD1 (5 bases). Deletions cut 0 bases from V and 2 bases from J, with 17 bases between. Per the germline V gene, CDR1 is LGHNA and CDR2 is YSLEER. CDR3 length equals 18 residues. The CDR3, as DNA: TGCGCCAGCAGCCAAGATCGTGTAGTGGGGGGTGGCAATCAGCCCCAGCATTTT. Translated: CASSQDRVVGGGNQPQHF.

CDR3 residues: CASSSPRRVGGELFF. For the CDR3, the DNA is TGTGCCAGCAGCTCCCCCCGGCGGGTGGGCGGGGAGCTGTTTTTT. The rearrangement joins TRBV11-1 to TRBJ2-2, with D possibly TRBD2 on 5 matching bases. This CDR3 is built from 15 residues. V shed 4 bases and J shed 7 bases, with 16 bases lying between them. The germline V gene has CDR1 SGHAT and CDR2 FQDESV (reference sequence).

Ten or more counts support this clonotype. CDR3 protein: CSARVSGRSYEQYF. CDR3 DNA: TGCAGTGCTAGAGTTAGCGGGAGATCCTACGAGCAGTACTTC. The chain employs TRBV20-1 and TRBJ2-7; 9 nucleotides line up with TRBD2. CDR1 DFQATT and CDR2 SNEGSKA come from the germline V gene (reference sequence). V was clipped by 1 base and J by 1 base; unmatched bases: 2. This CDR3 is 14 amino acids long.

This clonotype was observed many times. The chain couples TRBV2 to TRBJ2-3; TRBD2 might be the D (6 bases). Germline CDR1 SNHLY, CDR2 FYNNEI. Trimming left V 6 bases short and J 5 bases short, with 18 bases between. The CDR3 length is 15 residues. The CDR3 region is CASSVQAGVIDTQYF. The CDR3 DNA reads TGTGCCAGCAGCGTCCAAGCGGGCGTAATAGATACGCAGTATTTT.

The table lists this clonotype with many counts. The chain has TRBV2 and TRBJ2-4; 12 bases are shared with TRBD2. The CDR3 is made up of 16 amino acids. The V gene's germline CDR1 is SNHLY and CDR2 FYNNEI. The V gene end was trimmed by 6 bases and the J gene end by 3 bases; junction bases not matched to a gene: 6. CDR3 sequence (DNA): TGTGCCAGCAGAGATGGACTAGCGGGGTACAAAAACATTCAGTACTTC. Translation gives CASRDGLAGYKNIQYF.

This chain links TRBV7-2 with TRBJ2-7; D is unclear. Germline V gene lookup returns CDR1 SGHTA and CDR2 FQGNSA. The CDR3 is made up of 13 amino acids. V shed 3 bases and J shed 4 bases, with 10 bases lying between them. CDR3 amino acids: CASSFGDTYEQYF. In DNA form, the CDR3 reads TGTGCCAGCAGCTTTGGAGACACTTACGAGCAGTACTTC.

This clonotype has only a few counts. The CDR3 bases are TGCGCCAGCAGCTCCTCGGGGGGCGAATATACTAACTATGGCTACACCTTC. It codes for CASSSSGGEYTNYGYTF. The rearrangement joins TRBV5-1 to TRBJ1-2, with D perhaps TRBD1 (6 bases). In germline, CDR1 is SGHRS, CDR2 YFSETQ. CDR3 length: 17 residues. V was clipped by 3 bases and J by 0 bases, with 18 bases between them.